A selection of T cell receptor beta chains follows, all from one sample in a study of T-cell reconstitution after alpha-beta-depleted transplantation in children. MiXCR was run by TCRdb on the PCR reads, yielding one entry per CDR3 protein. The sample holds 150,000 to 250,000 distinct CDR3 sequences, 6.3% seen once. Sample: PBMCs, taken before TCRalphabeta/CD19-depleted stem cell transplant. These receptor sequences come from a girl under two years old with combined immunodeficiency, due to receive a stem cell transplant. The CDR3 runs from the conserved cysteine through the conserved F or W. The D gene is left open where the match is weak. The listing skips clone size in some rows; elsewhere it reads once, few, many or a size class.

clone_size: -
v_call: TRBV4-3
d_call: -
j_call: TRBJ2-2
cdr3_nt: TGCGCCAGCAGCCAAGATTTCCGGGACAACACCGGGGAGCTGTTTTTT
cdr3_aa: CASSQDFRDNTGELFF

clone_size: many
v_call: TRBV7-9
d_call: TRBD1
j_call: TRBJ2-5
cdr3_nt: TGTGCCAGCAGTCCCCTCGACAGGGTTGAGACCCAGTACTTC
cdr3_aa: CASSPLDRVETQYF

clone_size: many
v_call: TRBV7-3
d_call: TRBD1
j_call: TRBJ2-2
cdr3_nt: TGTGCCAGCAGCCCATCGACAGGGCCCGGGGAGCTGTTTTTT
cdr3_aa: CASSPSTGPGELFF

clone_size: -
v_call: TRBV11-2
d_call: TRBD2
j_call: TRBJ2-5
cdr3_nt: TGTGCCAGCAGTGGAGTGTGGACTAGCGGGGGGTTCCAAGAGACCCAGTACTTC
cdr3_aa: CASSGVWTSGGFQETQYF

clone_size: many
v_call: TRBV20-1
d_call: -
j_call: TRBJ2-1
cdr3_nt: TGCAGTGCAGCCGACTTAGATGAGCAGTTCTTC
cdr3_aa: CSAADLDEQFF

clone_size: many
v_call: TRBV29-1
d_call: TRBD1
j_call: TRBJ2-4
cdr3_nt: TGCAGCATACACAGGGGGTCTGCCCCAAACATTCAGTACTTC
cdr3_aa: CSIHRGSAPNIQYF

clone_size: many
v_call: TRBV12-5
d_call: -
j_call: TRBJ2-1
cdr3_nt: TGTGCTAGTGGTTTGGACCCGGGACCACTTTACAATGAGCAGTTCTTC
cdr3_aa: CASGLDPGPLYNEQFF

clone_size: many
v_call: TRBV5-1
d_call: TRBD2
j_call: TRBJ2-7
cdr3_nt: TGCGCCAGCAGCTCGCGGGAACTAGCGGGATACTACGAGCAGTACTTC
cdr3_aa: CASSSRELAGYYEQYF

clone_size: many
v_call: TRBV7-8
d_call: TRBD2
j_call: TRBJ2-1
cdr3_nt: TGTGCCAGCAGCCCCCAGGGGGTAGCGGGGGGGCTTGAGCAGTTCTTC
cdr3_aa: CASSPQGVAGGLEQFF

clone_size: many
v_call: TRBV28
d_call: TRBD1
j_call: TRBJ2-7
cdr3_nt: TGTGCCAGCAGTACCCCGACAGGGTTGAGCGAGCAGTACTTC
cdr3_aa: CASSTPTGLSEQYF

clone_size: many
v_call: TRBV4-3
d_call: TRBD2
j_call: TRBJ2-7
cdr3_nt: TGCGCCAGCAGCCAAGTGGCGGGGGTGTCCTACGAGCAGTACTTC
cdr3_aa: CASSQVAGVSYEQYF

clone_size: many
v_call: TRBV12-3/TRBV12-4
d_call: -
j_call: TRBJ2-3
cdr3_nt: TGTGCCAGCAGTTTTGAGAATGGGGATACGCAGTATTTT
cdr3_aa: CASSFENGDTQYF

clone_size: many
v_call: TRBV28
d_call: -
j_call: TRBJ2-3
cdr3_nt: TGTGCCAGCAGGGTCTGGGGGGCGCAGTATTTT
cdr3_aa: CASRVWGAQYF

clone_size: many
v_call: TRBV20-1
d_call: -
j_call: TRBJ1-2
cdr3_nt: TGCAGTGCCAAAAGCAGGGAGTTGGACTATGGCTACACCTTC
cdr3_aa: CSAKSRELDYGYTF

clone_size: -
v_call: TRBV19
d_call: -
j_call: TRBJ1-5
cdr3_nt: TGTGCCAGTAGTGCGGTCGCGAATCAGCCCCAGCATTTT
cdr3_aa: CASSAVANQPQHF

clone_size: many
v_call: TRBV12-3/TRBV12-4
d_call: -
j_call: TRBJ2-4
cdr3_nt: TGTGCCAGCATTCTAGGAGGGCGCGGCAAAAACATTCAGTACTTC
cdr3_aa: CASILGGRGKNIQYF

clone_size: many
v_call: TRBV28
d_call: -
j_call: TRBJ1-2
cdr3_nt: TGTGCCAGCAGTTTTACGGATGGCTACACCTTC
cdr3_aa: CASSFTDGYTF

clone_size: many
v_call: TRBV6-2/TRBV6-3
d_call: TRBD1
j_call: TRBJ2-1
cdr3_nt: TGTGCCAGCAGTTTTGGACAGGGGGCCTACAATGAGCAGTTCTTC
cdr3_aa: CASSFGQGAYNEQFF

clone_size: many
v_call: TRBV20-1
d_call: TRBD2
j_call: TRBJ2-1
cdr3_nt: TGCAGTGCCAGGACTAGTCGTATCTACAATGAGCAGTTCTTC
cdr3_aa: CSARTSRIYNEQFF

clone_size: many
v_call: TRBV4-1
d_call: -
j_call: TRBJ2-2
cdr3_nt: TGCGCCAGCAGCCACCTGTTCGGGGCGAACACCGGGGAGCTGTTTTTT
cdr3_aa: CASSHLFGANTGELFF

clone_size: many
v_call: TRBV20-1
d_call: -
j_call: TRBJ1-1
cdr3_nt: TGCAGTGCTAGGAGGGGTTCTAGGTACACTGAAGCTTTCTTT
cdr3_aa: CSARRGSRYTEAFF

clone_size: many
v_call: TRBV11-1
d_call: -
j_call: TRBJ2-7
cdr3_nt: TGTGCCAGCAGCGAAATTGGCCTCCGCTACGAGCAGTACTTC
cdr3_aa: CASSEIGLRYEQYF

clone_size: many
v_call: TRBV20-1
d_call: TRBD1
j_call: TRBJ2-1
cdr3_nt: TGCAGTGCTAGACCGGAGGACAGGGTGACTTACAATGAGCAGTTCTTC
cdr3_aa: CSARPEDRVTYNEQFF

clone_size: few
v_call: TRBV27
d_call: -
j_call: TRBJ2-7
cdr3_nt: TGTGCCAGCAGTTTTCTTGGTACGGGCTCGACCTACGAGCAGTACTTC
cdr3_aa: CASSFLGTGSTYEQYF

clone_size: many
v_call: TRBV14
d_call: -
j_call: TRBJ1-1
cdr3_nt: TGTGCCAGCAGCACCCGACATTTGGCGAACACTGAAGCTTTCTTT
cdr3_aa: CASSTRHLANTEAFF

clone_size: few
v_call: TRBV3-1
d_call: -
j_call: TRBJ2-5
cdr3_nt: TGTGCCAGCAGCACGGGGGACCCCCCGCCAGAGACCCAGTACTTC
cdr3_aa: CASSTGDPPPETQYF

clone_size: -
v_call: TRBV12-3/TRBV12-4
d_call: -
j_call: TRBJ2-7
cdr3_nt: TGTGCCAGCAGTTCATCGGCGTACGAGCAGTACTTC
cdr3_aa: CASSSSAYEQYF

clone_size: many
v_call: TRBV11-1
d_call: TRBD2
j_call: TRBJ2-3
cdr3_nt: TGTGCCAGCAGCGCCCTTCTCCTAGCGGGAGGCGTCACAGATACGCAGTATTTT
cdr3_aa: CASSALLLAGGVTDTQYF

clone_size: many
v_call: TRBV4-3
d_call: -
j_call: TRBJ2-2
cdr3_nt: TGCGCCAGCAGCCAAGATAGTCAAATGCCCGGGGAGCTGTTTTTT
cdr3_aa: CASSQDSQMPGELFF

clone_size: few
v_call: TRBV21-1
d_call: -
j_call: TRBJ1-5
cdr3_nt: TGTGCCAGCAGCAAGTGGCGGGTAGGTCAGCCCCAGCATTTT
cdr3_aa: CASSKWRVGQPQHF

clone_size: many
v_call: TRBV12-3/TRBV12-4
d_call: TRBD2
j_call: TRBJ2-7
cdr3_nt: TGTGCCAGCAGGGATACTAGCGGCGGGTTGAGCGACGAGCAGTACTTC
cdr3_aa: CASRDTSGGLSDEQYF

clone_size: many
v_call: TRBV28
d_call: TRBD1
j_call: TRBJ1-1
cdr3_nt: TGTGCCAGCAGCCCTTTAGACAGGGGGCGAACTGAAGCTTTCTTT
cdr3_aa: CASSPLDRGRTEAFF

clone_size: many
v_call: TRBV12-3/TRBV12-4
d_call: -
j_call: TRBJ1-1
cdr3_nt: TGTGCCAGCAGTTTAAATTGGGGGGCCACTGAAGCTTTCTTT
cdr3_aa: CASSLNWGATEAFF

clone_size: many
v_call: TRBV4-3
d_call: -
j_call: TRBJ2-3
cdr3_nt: TGCGCCAGCAGCCAAGGTATAAGGATATTCACAGATACGCAGTATTTT
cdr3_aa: CASSQGIRIFTDTQYF

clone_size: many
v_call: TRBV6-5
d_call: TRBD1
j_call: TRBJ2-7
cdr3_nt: TGTGCCAGCAGTTACGGTTTGGGACAGGGTATCGGGGACGAGCAGTACTTC
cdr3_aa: CASSYGLGQGIGDEQYF

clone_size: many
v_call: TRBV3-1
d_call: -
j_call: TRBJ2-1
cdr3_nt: TGTGCCAGCAGCCAAGATAAAGCGGGCAAGGAGCAGTTCTTC
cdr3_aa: CASSQDKAGKEQFF

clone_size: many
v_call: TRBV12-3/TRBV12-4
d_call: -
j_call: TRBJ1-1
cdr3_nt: TGTGCCAGCAGTTTGAGCGGGCACGCGGAAGCTTTCTTT
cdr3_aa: CASSLSGHAEAFF

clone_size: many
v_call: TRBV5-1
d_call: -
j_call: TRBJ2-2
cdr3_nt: TGCGCCAGCAGCTTGGTGTGGCCAGTCCCCCCGAACACCGGGGAGCTGTTTTTT
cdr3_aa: CASSLVWPVPPNTGELFF

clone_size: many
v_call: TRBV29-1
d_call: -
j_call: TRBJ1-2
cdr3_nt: TGCAGCGTTGCAACTCCCGGGACGGGCTATGGCTACACCTTC
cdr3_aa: CSVATPGTGYGYTF

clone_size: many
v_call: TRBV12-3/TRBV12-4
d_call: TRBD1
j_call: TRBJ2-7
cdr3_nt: TGTGCCAGCAGTTTAGCCGGACAGGGGGCCTACGAGCAGTACTTC
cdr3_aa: CASSLAGQGAYEQYF

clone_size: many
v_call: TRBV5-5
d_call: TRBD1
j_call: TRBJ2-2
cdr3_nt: TGTGCCAGCAGTCTGGACAGGGCGGTTACCGGGGAGCTGTTTTTT
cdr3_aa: CASSLDRAVTGELFF

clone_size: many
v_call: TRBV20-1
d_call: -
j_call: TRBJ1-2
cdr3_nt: TGCAGTTCACGGGGGCCGGAGGGCTACACCTTC
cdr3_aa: CSSRGPEGYTF

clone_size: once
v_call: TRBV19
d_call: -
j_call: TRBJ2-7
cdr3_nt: TGTGCCAGTAGTACGCGACTCGGCGAGCAGTACTTC
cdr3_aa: CASSTRLGEQYF

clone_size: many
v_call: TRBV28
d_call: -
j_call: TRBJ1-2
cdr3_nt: TGTGCCAGCAGAAACCTTTTGGGGGGCCCTACGACATTC
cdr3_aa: CASRNLLGGPTTF

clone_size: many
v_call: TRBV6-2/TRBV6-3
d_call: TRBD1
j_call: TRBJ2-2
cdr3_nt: TGTGCCAGCAGCGACAGGGGGTCGAACACCGGGGAGCTGTTTTTT
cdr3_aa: CASSDRGSNTGELFF

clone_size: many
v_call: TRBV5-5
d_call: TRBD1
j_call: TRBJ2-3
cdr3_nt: TGTGCCAGCAGCTTTTATGGGACAGGGGGAGGACTGACAGATACGCAGTATTTT
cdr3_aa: CASSFYGTGGGLTDTQYF

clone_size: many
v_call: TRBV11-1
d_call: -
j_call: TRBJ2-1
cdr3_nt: TGTGCCAGCAGCTTAGCCGTCGTCACAAATACTTACTCCTACAATGAGCAGTTCTTC
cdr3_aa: CASSLAVVTNTYSYNEQFF

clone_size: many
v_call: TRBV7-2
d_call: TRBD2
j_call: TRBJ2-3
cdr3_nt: TGTGCCAGCATAGGGACTAGCGGGGGCGCAGATACGCAGTATTTT
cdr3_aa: CASIGTSGGADTQYF

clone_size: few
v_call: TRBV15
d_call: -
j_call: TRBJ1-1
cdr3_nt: TGTGCCACCAGCAGAGCTGTGATCCTTTCGGGCGAGAACACTGAAGCTTTCTTT
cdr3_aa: CATSRAVILSGENTEAFF

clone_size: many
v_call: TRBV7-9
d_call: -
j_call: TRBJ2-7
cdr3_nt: TGTGCCAGCAGTCTTGAGCAGGGGAATATCTACGAGCAGTACTTC
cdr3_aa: CASSLEQGNIYEQYF

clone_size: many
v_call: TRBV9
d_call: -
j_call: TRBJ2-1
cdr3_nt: TGTGCCAGCAGCGCTCAACCAATCGGGACACTTAACAATGAGCAGTTCTTC
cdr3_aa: CASSAQPIGTLNNEQFF

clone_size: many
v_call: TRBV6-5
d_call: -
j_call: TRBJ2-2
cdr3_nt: TGTGCCAGCAGTTACTCGACCGACACCTTAAACACCGGGGAGCTGTTTTTT
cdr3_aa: CASSYSTDTLNTGELFF

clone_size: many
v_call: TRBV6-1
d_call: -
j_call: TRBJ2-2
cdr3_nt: TGTGCCAGCAGTGAAGGCGGGATAGGCACCGGGGAGCTGTTTTTT
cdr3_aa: CASSEGGIGTGELFF

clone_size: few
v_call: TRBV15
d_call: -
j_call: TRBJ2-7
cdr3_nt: TGTGCCACCAGCAGAGATGTGGGCTCGGCAGTTGGCGAGCAGTACTTC
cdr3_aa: CATSRDVGSAVGEQYF

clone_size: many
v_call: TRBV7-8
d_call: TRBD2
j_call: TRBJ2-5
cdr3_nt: TGTGCCAGCAGCTTAGAAGCGGGGGGGCCAAGAGAAGCCCAGTACTTC
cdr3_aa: CASSLEAGGPREAQYF

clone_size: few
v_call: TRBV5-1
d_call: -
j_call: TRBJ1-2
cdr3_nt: TGCGCCACCAGGGGCGGGCCTAACTATGGCTACACCTTC
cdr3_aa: CATRGGPNYGYTF

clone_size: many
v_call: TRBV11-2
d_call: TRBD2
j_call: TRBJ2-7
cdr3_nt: TGTGCCAGCAGCTCTTTCCCCCTAGCGGGAGGTTCCTCCTACGAGCAGTACTTC
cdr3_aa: CASSSFPLAGGSSYEQYF

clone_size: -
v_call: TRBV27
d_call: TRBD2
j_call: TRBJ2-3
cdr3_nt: TGTGCCAGCAGTTTACTAGCGGCAACAGATACGCAGTATTTT
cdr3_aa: CASSLLAATDTQYF